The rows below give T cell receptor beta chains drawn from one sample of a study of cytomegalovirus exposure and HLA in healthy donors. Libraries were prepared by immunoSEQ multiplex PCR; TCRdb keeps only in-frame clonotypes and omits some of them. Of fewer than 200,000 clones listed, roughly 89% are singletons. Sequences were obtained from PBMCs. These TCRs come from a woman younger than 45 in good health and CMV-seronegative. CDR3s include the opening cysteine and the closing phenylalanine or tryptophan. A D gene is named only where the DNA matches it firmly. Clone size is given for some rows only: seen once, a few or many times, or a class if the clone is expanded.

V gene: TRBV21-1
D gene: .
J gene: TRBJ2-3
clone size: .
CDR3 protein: CASSKATSASGKYSTDTQYF
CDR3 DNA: TGTGCCAGCAGCAAAGCAACTTCGGCTAGCGGGAAATATAGCACAGATACGCAGTATTTT

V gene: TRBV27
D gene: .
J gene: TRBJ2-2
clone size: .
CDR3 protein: CASSLLAGGTGELFF
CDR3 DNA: TGTGCCAGCAGTTTGCTAGCTGGAGGCACCGGGGAGCTGTTTTTT

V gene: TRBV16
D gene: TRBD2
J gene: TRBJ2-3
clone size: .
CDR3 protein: CASSQGERDTDTQYF
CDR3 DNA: TGTGCCAGCAGCCAGGGGGAGCGGGATACCGATACGCAGTATTTT

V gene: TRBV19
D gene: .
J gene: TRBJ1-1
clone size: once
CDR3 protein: CASSGRVNTEAFF
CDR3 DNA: TGTGCCAGTAGCGGCAGGGTGAACACTGAAGCTTTCTTT

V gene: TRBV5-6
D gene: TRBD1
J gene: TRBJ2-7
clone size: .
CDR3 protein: CASSEGTGTGADEQYF
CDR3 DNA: TGTGCCAGCAGCGAAGGGACCGGGACAGGGGCCGACGAGCAGTACTTC

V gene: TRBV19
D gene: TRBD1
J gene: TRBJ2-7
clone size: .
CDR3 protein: CASSVRDSRNEQYF
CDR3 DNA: TGTGCCAGTAGTGTCCGGGACAGCAGGAACGAGCAGTACTTC

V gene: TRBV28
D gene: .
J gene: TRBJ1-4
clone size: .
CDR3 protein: CASTGDEKLFF
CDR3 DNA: TGTGCCAGCACCGGGGATGAAAAACTGTTTTTT

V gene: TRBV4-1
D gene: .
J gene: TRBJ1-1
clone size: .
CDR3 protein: CASSQGGRLNTEAFF
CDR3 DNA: TGCGCCAGCAGCCAAGGGGGCAGACTGAACACTGAAGCTTTCTTT

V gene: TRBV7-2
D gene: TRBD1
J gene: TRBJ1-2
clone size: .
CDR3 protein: CASSLGGQGEGYGYTF
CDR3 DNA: TGTGCCAGCAGCTTAGGCGGACAGGGAGAGGGCTATGGCTACACCTTC

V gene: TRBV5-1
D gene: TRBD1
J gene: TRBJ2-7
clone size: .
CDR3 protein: CARPQDRGIPYEQYF
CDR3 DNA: TGCGCCAGACCCCAGGACAGGGGGATACCCTACGAGCAGTACTTC